This passage covers 15 T cell receptor beta chains from one sample sequenced in a study of cytomegalovirus exposure and HLA in healthy donors. Clones were sequenced by immunoSEQ multiplex PCR, and TCRdb holds only the in-frame ones, with some missing. The table records under 350,000 clones, about 86% of them present only once. The sample taken for sequencing was PBMCs. The receptors were gathered from a woman under 30 in good health and CMV-seronegative.

The chain recombines TRBV21-1 with TRBJ2-7; TRBD1 is the table's D call, not checked against the DNA. TRBV21-1 is a documented pseudogene. The CDR3 sequence is 16 residues long. CDR3 nucleotides: TGTGCCAGCAGCAAAGGAAGAGCAGGGGGCCGTCGGGAGCAGTACTTC. The encoded protein is CASSKGRAGGRREQYF.

The chain links TRBV28 to TRBJ1-2; D is possibly TRBD1 (6 bases). CDR1 and CDR2 from the germline V gene are MDHEN and SYDVKM. The CDR3 contains 15 residues. Trimming pared 10 bases from V and 7 bases from J, leaving 25 bases between. The CDR3 DNA is TGTGCCACCGAAGGGGGGGGGTTGGCCTACATTGGCTACACCTTC. Residues: CATEGGGLAYIGYTF.

V and J are TRBV9 and TRBJ1-2, with D possibly matching TRBD1 (6 bases). Trimming stripped 0 bases from V and 6 bases from J, with 12 bases between. CDR1 is SGDLS and CDR2 is YYNGEE in the germline V gene. This CDR3 comprises 14 residues. The CDR3: CASSVDGQGHGYTF. CDR3 sequence (DNA): TGTGCCAGCAGCGTAGACGGTCAGGGGCATGGCTACACCTTC.

Only one count was recorded for this clone. V and J are TRBV5-4 and TRBJ2-7; tentative D call: TRBD1 (5 bases). V lost 2 bases to trimming and J lost 3 bases, with 12 bases between them. CDR3 size: 14 residues. From germline, CDR1 is SGHNT and CDR2 YYREEE (reference sequence). The CDR3 loop is CASSFYRSLYEQYF. CDR3 in DNA: TGTGCCAGCAGCTTTTACAGGAGCCTCTACGAGCAGTACTTC.

V is TRBV5-8 and J is TRBJ1-1, with D unclear. V was pared by 5 bases and J by 5 bases, with 13 bases between. The CDR3 consists of 13 residues. CDR1 is SGHTS and CDR2 is YDEGEE in the germline V gene. The CDR3 nucleotides are TGTGCCAGCAGAGAGGAGGTGGGAACTGAAGCTTTCTTT. Its protein is CASREEVGTEAFF.

V gene TRBV30 combines with J gene TRBJ2-2; weak D call: TRBD1 (5 bases). Trimming stripped 0 bases from V and 1 base from J, with 9 bases between. The length of the CDR3 is 15 residues. Germline V gene sequence: CDR1 GTSNPN, CDR2 SVGIG (reference sequence). The CDR3 protein is CAWSVRTLNTGELFF. In DNA, the CDR3 is TGTGCCTGGAGTGTACGGACACTGAACACCGGGGAGCTGTTTTTT. Full variable domain (missing parts from reference TRBV30 and TRBJ2-2): SQTIHQWPATLVQPVGSPLSLECTVEGTSNPNLYWYRQAAGRGLQLLFYSVGIGQISSEVPQNLSASRPQDRQFILSSKKLLLSDSGFYLCAWSVRTLNTGELFFGEGSRLTVL.

The V and J genes are TRBV14 and TRBJ2-7, with 8 nucleotides matching TRBD2. Germline CDR1 reads SGHDN; CDR2 reads FVKESK. The CDR3 consists of 14 residues. The junction had 4 bases not matched to a gene; V was cut back by 3 bases and J by 3 bases. CDR3 DNA sequence: TGTGCCAGCAGCCATTTAGCGGGAATCTACGAGCAGTACTTC. Translation gives CASSHLAGIYEQYF. Drawing the rest from reference TRBV14 and TRBJ2-7, the complete variable domain is EAGVTQFPSHSVIEKGQTVTLRCDPISGHDNLYWYRRVMGKEIKFLLHFVKESKQDESGMPNNRFLAERTGGTYSTLKVQPAELEDSGVYFCASSHLAGIYEQYFGPGTRLTVT.

This clone was seen only once. The chain has TRBV6-1 and TRBJ1-4; 7 bases align to TRBD1. Unmatched junction bases numbered 3, after V lost 8 bases and J lost 0 bases. CDR1 is MNHNS, CDR2 SASEGT, per germline. CDR3 length: 14 amino acids. This CDR3 reads CASETGATNEKLFF. CDR3 sequence (DNA): TGTGCCAGCGAAACAGGGGCAACTAATGAAAAACTGTTTTTT.

The chain has TRBV5-8 and TRBJ2-1, with 16 bases matching TRBD2. The CDR3 runs to 15 residues. J gave up 8 bases and V 3 bases, and 2 bases lay outside the gene matches. Per the germline V gene, CDR1 is SGHTS and CDR2 is YDEGEE. This chain's CDR3 is CASSYGTSGRDEQFF. In DNA, the CDR3 is TGTGCCAGCAGCTACGGGACTAGCGGGAGGGATGAGCAGTTCTTC.

The chain employs TRBV6-1 and TRBJ1-4, with D perhaps TRBD1 (6 bases). V dropped 3 bases and J dropped 3 bases, with 14 bases sitting between them. This CDR3 is built from 16 residues. Germline V lookup: CDR1 MNHNS, CDR2 SASEGT. In DNA form, the CDR3 reads TGTGCCAGCAGTGATGACCTGGGACACCCTAATGAAAAACTGTTTTTT. Protein sequence: CASSDDLGHPNEKLFF.

This clone came up once. J is TRBJ2-7 and V is TRBV5-4; the match to TRBD2 covers 7 bases. The junction had 15 bases not matched to a gene; V was cut back by 0 bases and J by 0 bases. This CDR3 spans 19 amino acids. Per germline, CDR1 SGHNT and CDR2 YYREEE (reference sequence). The CDR3 reads CASSLAAGRVGYYSYEQYF. The CDR3 DNA sequence: TGTGCCAGCAGCTTGGCCGCTGGGAGGGTAGGTTACTACTCCTACGAGCAGTACTTC.

The chain combines TRBV2 with TRBJ1-1, with D hard to call. The CDR3 totals 14 residues. Germline CDR1 reads SNHLY; CDR2 reads FYNNEI. Trimming left V 6 bases short and J 0 bases short, with 11 bases between. CDR3: CASSQDSLNTEAFF. CDR3 DNA sequence: TGTGCCAGCAGCCAGGATAGTTTGAACACTGAAGCTTTCTTT. The complete variable domain, with remaining parts taken from reference TRBV2 and TRBJ1-1, reads EPEVTQTPSHQVTQMGQEVILRCVPISNHLYFYWYRQILGQKVEFLVSFYNNEISEKSEIFDDQFSVERPDGSNFTLKIRSTKLEDSAMYFCASSQDSLNTEAFFGQGTRLTVV.

DNA of the CDR3: TGTGCCAGCAGTCTATTAGCGGGAATATCTACGATCGAGCAGTACTTC. Encoded protein: CASSLLAGISTIEQYF. The chain carries TRBV2 and TRBJ2-7; 8 positions match TRBD2. After removal of 5 bases from V and 6 bases from J, the junction contained 15 bases not matched to a gene. CDR1 and CDR2 from the germline V gene are SNHLY and FYNNEI. The CDR3 contains 16 residues.

This clone was picked up one time. This sequence joins TRBV4-1 and TRBJ1-1; D not resolved. This CDR3 spans 15 amino acids. The V gene lost 0 bases and the J gene lost 1 base, with 9 bases spanning the gap. Germline V gene lookup returns CDR1 MGHRA and CDR2 YSYEKL. CDR3 DNA sequence: TGCGCCAGCAGCCAAGATTTGCAACAGAACACTGAAGCTTTCTTT. Translated, it gives CASSQDLQQNTEAFF.

Written as DNA, the CDR3 is TGTGCCAGCAGCAAAGCCCCGCTCAACAGGGGAGGCAACACTGAAGCTTTCTTT. This encodes CASSKAPLNRGGNTEAFF. The chain combines TRBV21-1 with TRBJ1-1; the listed D gene, TRBD1, was not tested against the DNA. TRBV21-1 is flagged as a pseudogene. The CDR3 consists of 18 residues.